This entry lists 15 T cell receptor beta chains sequenced from one sample in a study of shared clonotypes between healthy human individuals. Naive CD8 cells lacked CD45RO, underwent positive selection for CCR7 and left out terminally differentiated effector memory CD45RA+ cells. Assay: immunoSEQ multiplex PCR; the TCRdb copy retains only in-frame clones and omits some. This table holds approximately 810,000 clones, about 92% found once. The sample was naive CD8+ T cells sorted from blood. The source of these receptors is a man younger than 40 in good health.

The rearrangement links TRBV7-2 to TRBJ2-7; D unclear. The CDR3 is 14 amino acids. The germline CDR1 and CDR2 sequences are SGHTA and FQGNSA. The germline V and J ends were trimmed by 2 bases and 2 bases, with 10 bases remaining between them. The CDR3 DNA reads as TGTGCCAGCAGCTTATATTCGGATCCCTACGAGCAGTACTTC. It is translated as CASSLYSDPYEQYF.

The chain is built from TRBV29-1 and TRBJ2-1; TRBD2 matches 9 bases. Losses at the gene ends were 3 bases for V and 7 bases for J; bases not matched to a gene: 10. Germline assignment: CDR1 SQVTM and CDR2 ANQGSEA. The length of the CDR3 is 15 residues. CDR3 bases: TGCAGCGTTGATTCGGGCCTAGCGGGAAAGAATGAGCAGTTCTTC. Translation gives CSVDSGLAGKNEQFF.

About this clone itself: This sample also contains other DNA sequences that code for the same CDR3. V gene TRBV27 combines with J gene TRBJ1-1, with D unclear. Deletions cut 6 bases from V and 0 bases from J, with 8 bases between. This CDR3 contains 13 residues. Germline CDR1 and CDR2: MNHEY and SMNVEV (reference sequence). The DNA for the CDR3 is TGTGCCAGCAGCCCAGGAATGAACACTGAAGCTTTCTTT. Translating gives CASSPGMNTEAFF.

The chain has TRBV7-6 and TRBJ1-1, with TRBD1 as a possible D gene (6 bases). Germline values: CDR1 SGHVS, CDR2 FNYEAQ. The CDR3 runs to 16 residues. Trimming took off 5 bases at V and 7 bases at J, with 23 bases between the two ends. CDR3 in amino acids: CASSRSKGGGGIEAFF. Written as DNA, the CDR3 is TGTGCCAGCAGCCGATCAAAAGGGGGAGGGGGGATTGAAGCTTTCTTT.

The chain joins TRBV5-5 to TRBJ2-1; TRBD1 matches 11 bases. V lost 2 bases to trimming and J lost 2 bases; unmatched junction nucleotides: 6. The CDR3 contains 17 residues. In germline, CDR1 is SGHKS, CDR2 YYEKEE (reference sequence). CDR3 amino acids: CASSFTPGQGAYNEQFF. DNA for the CDR3: TGTGCCAGCAGCTTTACTCCGGGACAGGGGGCCTACAATGAGCAGTTCTTC.

The chain employs TRBV9 and TRBJ2-1; D is undetermined. This CDR3 comprises 15 residues. The germline V gene has CDR1 SGDLS and CDR2 YYNGEE. V lost 0 bases and J 7 bases, leaving 14 bases between the germline ends. The CDR3 DNA reads TGTGCCAGCAGCGTAGTAGGGTCACCTGGGAATGAGCAGTTCTTC. It translates to CASSVVGSPGNEQFF.

The J gene is TRBJ2-3, the V gene TRBV5-6; no definite D call. Trimming pared 0 bases from V and 0 bases from J, leaving 11 bases between. This CDR3 comprises 16 residues. Per the germline V gene, CDR1 is SGHDT and CDR2 is YYEEEE. CDR3 region: CASSLAGEFSTDTQYF. CDR3 DNA sequence: TGTGCCAGCAGCTTGGCTGGGGAATTTAGCACAGATACGCAGTATTTT. The variable domain in full, completed from reference TRBV5-6 and TRBJ2-3, reads DAGVTQSPTHLIKTRGQQVTLRCSPKSGHDTVSWYQQALGQGPQFIFQYYEEEERQRGNFPDRFSGHQFPNYSSELNVNALLLGDSALYLCASSLAGEFSTDTQYFGPGTRLTVL.

This clone was counted a single time. The chain carries TRBV27 and TRBJ2-3; D uncertain. V was cut by 7 bases and J by 7 bases, with 18 bases left in between. The CDR3 is 14 amino acids. Germline CDR1 MNHEY, CDR2 SMNVEV (reference sequence). In DNA, the CDR3 is TGTGCCAGCAATGGTGTAGGTCCTGGAAATACGCAGTATTTT. It encodes CASNGVGPGNTQYF.

This clone was found once. The chain uses TRBV28 and TRBJ2-1; tentative D call: TRBD1 (6 bases). The CDR3 is 13 residues long. Germline V gene data show CDR1 as MDHEN and CDR2 as SYDVKM. Trimming cost V 4 bases and J 6 bases, with 10 bases left between them. CDR3 residues: CASSWTEGNEQFF. The CDR3 DNA follows: TGTGCCAGCAGTTGGACAGAGGGCAATGAGCAGTTCTTC.

The rearrangement uses TRBV21-1 and TRBJ2-7. TRBV21-1 is a known pseudogene. The CDR3 extends over 14 amino acids. CDR3 in amino acids: CANPGRVIPYEQYF. The CDR3, as DNA: TGTGCCAATCCGGGACGGGTCATTCCCTACGAGCAGTACTTC.

V is TRBV29-1 and J is TRBJ2-1; 11 nucleotides agree with TRBD2. The V gene's germline CDR1 is SQVTM and CDR2 ANQGSEA. The CDR3 covers 15 residues. J was trimmed by 2 bases and V by 6 bases; bases with no gene match: 6. CDR3 sequence: CSVAGLAAPYNEQFF. In DNA form, the CDR3 reads TGCAGCGTGGCGGGACTAGCGGCTCCCTACAATGAGCAGTTCTTC.

This rearrangement joins TRBV13 to TRBJ2-3; D not certain. Looked up from germline, CDR1 is PRHDT and CDR2 is FYEKMQ (reference sequence). V gave up 0 bases and J gave up 1 base, with 5 bases separating them. This CDR3 region has 14 residues. In DNA form, the CDR3 reads TGTGCCAGCAGCTTAGGTTATGGCACAGATACGCAGTATTTT. Translation gives CASSLGYGTDTQYF.

This rearrangement joins TRBV28 to TRBJ1-3; D is ambiguous. CDR1 MDHEN and CDR2 SYDVKM come from the germline V gene. The CDR3 length is 13 residues. Trimming stripped 6 bases from V and 0 bases from J, with 6 bases between. CDR3 sequence (DNA): TGTGCCAGCAGGGTAAACTCTGGAAACACCATATATTTT. Translation: CASRVNSGNTIYF.

This chain uses TRBV4-1 with TRBJ2-5; no reliable D call. CDR3 length: 17 amino acids. V was shortened by 1 base and J by 0 bases, with 15 bases between the two germline ends. The germline CDR1 and CDR2 sequences are MGHRA and YSYEKL. CDR3 in amino acids: CASSQVSEVGYQETQYF. For the CDR3, the DNA is TGCGCCAGCAGCCAAGTTTCCGAAGTTGGGTACCAAGAGACCCAGTACTTC.

DNA of the CDR3: TGTGCCAGCAGCTTAGACACCTACAATGAGCAGTTCTTC. Amino acid sequence: CASSLDTYNEQFF. The chain has TRBV7-2 and TRBJ2-1; D remains ambiguous. The CDR3 is 13 residues long. Looked up from germline, CDR1 is SGHTA and CDR2 is FQGNSA. The germline V and J ends were trimmed by 1 base and 2 bases, with 3 bases remaining between them.